These 23 T cell receptor beta chains were sequenced from one sample in a study of yellow fever vaccine responses in identical twins. TCRdb used MiXCR to reprocess the RT-PCR reads, holding one entry per CDR3 protein. The sample has several thousand distinct CDR3 sequences, 84% seen once. The sample here was T cells from blood (PBMCs), unsorted or a sorted subset (not recorded which), taken before or after yellow fever vaccination (not recorded which). The receptors derive from a woman under 30 who received the yellow fever vaccine.

The chain combines TRBV11-3 with TRBJ2-5; D is uncertain. CDR1 is SGHNT, CDR2 YENEEA, per germline. The CDR3 contains 14 residues. Trimming took off 0 bases at V and 1 base at J, with 6 bases between the two ends. CDR3 residues: CASSLEFLQETQYF. The CDR3 bases are TGTGCCAGCAGCTTAGAATTTCTCCAAGAGACCCAGTACTTC.

The chain has TRBV12-3 or TRBV12-4 and TRBJ2-5; no clear D. V lost 2 bases, J lost 7 bases, and 11 bases lay in between. The CDR3 has 13 amino acids. The CDR3 nucleotides read TGTGCCAGCAGTTTATCACGTCGCCTGACCCAGTACTTC. Translated: CASSLSRRLTQYF.

J is TRBJ1-2 and V is TRBV12-3 or TRBV12-4; TRBD1 is a possible D gene (5 bases). V was trimmed by 6 bases and J by 4 bases, leaving 12 bases between them. This CDR3 region has 13 residues. CDR3 sequence (DNA): TGTGCCAGCAGCCAACAGGTCGCCTATGGCTACACCTTC. As protein: CASSQQVAYGYTF.

The chain employs TRBV11-1 and TRBJ1-1; D possibly corresponds to TRBD1 (6 bases). Trimming shortened V by 4 bases and J by 0 bases, and 15 bases separated the two germline ends. The CDR3 has 16 residues. The V gene's germline CDR1 is SGHAT and CDR2 FQDESV (reference sequence). Here the CDR3 reads CASSSLDSLMNTEAFF. The CDR3 DNA reads as TGTGCCAGCAGCTCGTTGGACAGTTTGATGAACACTGAAGCTTTCTTT.

The chain uses TRBV7-9 and TRBJ2-7; 9 positions agree with TRBD1. This CDR3 contains 14 residues. Germline CDR1 SEHNR, CDR2 FQNEAQ (reference sequence). V was clipped by 6 bases and J by 3 bases; unmatched bases: 6. CDR3 sequence (DNA): TGTGCCAGCAGTCCGGGACAGGGCTTCTACGAGCAGTACTTC. It yields the protein CASSPGQGFYEQYF.

The chain combines TRBV19 with TRBJ2-7; D is perhaps TRBD1 or TRBD2 (5 bases each). Trimming stripped 8 bases from V and 1 base from J, with 9 bases between. The germline gives CDR1 LNHDA, CDR2 SQIVND (reference sequence). This CDR3 is built from 12 residues. The CDR3 spells CASRGGSYEQYF. The CDR3 DNA is TGTGCCAGTCGGGGCGGATCCTACGAGCAGTACTTC.

The chain uses TRBV20-1 and TRBJ2-5; TRBD2 matches at 7 bases. There are 14 residues in the CDR3. The germline V gene has CDR1 DFQATT and CDR2 SNEGSKA (reference sequence). Trimming took 5 bases from V and 3 from J; bases not matched to a gene: 9. CDR3 amino acids: CSAAPGLGKETQYF. CDR3 nucleotide sequence: TGCAGTGCTGCACCAGGACTAGGCAAAGAGACCCAGTACTTC.

This chain uses TRBV5-1 with TRBJ2-2; 7 bases are a match to TRBD1. V shed 6 bases, J shed 5 bases, and the junction held 10 bases outside the gene matches. Germline assignment: CDR1 SGHRS and CDR2 YFSETQ. The CDR3 covers 15 residues. CDR3 in amino acids: CASTSDRDKTGELFF. The CDR3 bases are TGCGCCAGCACCTCCGACAGGGATAAGACCGGGGAGCTGTTTTTT.

The rearrangement links TRBV4-3 to TRBJ2-7, with D possibly being TRBD2 (6 bases). Germline loops: CDR1 LGHNA, CDR2 YSLEER. This CDR3 is 15 amino acids long. Trimming cost V 1 base and J 2 bases, with 12 bases left between them. CDR3 bases: TGCGCCAGCAGCCAAGTTGCTAGCGCAGCCTACGAGCAGTACTTC. It specifies CASSQVASAAYEQYF.

This chain uses TRBV29-1 with TRBJ2-7; TRBD2 matches at 8 bases. The CDR3 runs 12 residues. J gave up 3 bases and V 7 bases, and 5 bases lay outside the gene matches. Germline values: CDR1 SQVTM, CDR2 ANQGSEA. The CDR3 DNA sequence: TGCAGCGGCGGGGGGTCCTACTACGAGCAGTACTTC. Translated: CSGGGSYYEQYF.

The rearrangement joins TRBV29-1 to TRBJ2-3, with 7 bases lining up with TRBD1. Unmatched junction bases numbered 13, after V lost 8 bases and J lost 2 bases. CDR3 length equals 15 residues. From germline, CDR1 is SQVTM and CDR2 ANQGSEA. CDR3 nucleotides: TGCAGCTCAAACGATCAGGGACAGATCACAGATACGCAGTATTTT. Translation gives CSSNDQGQITDTQYF.

This chain connects TRBV7-9 to TRBJ2-3, with TRBD1 matching over 9 bases. Germline V gene lookup returns CDR1 SEHNR and CDR2 FQNEAQ (reference sequence). The CDR3 is 17 amino acids. V lost 2 bases and J lost 0; bases outside the gene matches: 6. This CDR3 reads CASSLPTGGSSTDTQYF. CDR3 nucleotide sequence: TGTGCCAGCAGCTTACCTACAGGGGGCTCTAGCACAGATACGCAGTATTTT.

There are a few counts of this clonotype. The V call is TRBV4-1, the J call TRBJ2-7, with 9 bases lining up with TRBD1. Trimming took 1 base from V and 3 from J; bases not matched to a gene: 7. Germline V gene lookup returns CDR1 MGHRA and CDR2 YSYEKL. This CDR3 has 16 residues. The CDR3 bases are TGCGCCAGCAGCCAAGCAGAGGGGACAGGGAGCTACGAGCAGTACTTC. Protein sequence: CASSQAEGTGSYEQYF.

The rearrangement links TRBV11-3 to TRBJ2-4; D may be TRBD2 (5 bases). Trimming removed 5 bases from V and 4 bases from J, with 18 bases in between. Germline loops: CDR1 SGHNT, CDR2 YENEEA. The CDR3 contains 16 residues. The chain's CDR3 is CASSLSLGESKNIQYF. The CDR3 nucleotides read TGTGCCAGCAGCCTCTCCCTGGGAGAGAGTAAAAACATTCAGTACTTC.

This clonotype was detected a few times. The chain couples TRBV10-3 to TRBJ1-5; no clear D. CDR3 length equals 13 residues. Trimming removed 2 bases from V and 4 bases from J, with 6 bases in between. Germline lookup yields CDR1 ENHRY and CDR2 SYGVKD. In DNA form, the CDR3 reads TGTGCCATCAGTGAGGATGGTAATCAGCCCCAGCATTTT. As protein: CAISEDGNQPQHF.

In regard to this clonotype: Its ends do not fully match the called genes, so a read error is possible. The chain has TRBV11-1 and TRBJ1-5, with D unresolved. Germline V gives CDR1 SGHAT, CDR2 FQDESV (reference sequence). There are 12 residues in the CDR3. CDR3 DNA sequence: TGTGACAGCAGCCCGGGAGATCAGCCCCAGCATTTT. It encodes CDSSPGDQPQHF.

The V gene is TRBV7-2, the J gene TRBJ2-7, with TRBD1 as a possible D gene (5 bases). V gave up 0 bases and J gave up 2 bases, with 8 bases separating them. There are 14 residues in the CDR3. Germline-derived CDR1 and CDR2 are SGHTA and FQGNSA. This chain's CDR3 is CASSLAGHAYEQYF. In DNA form, the CDR3 reads TGTGCCAGCAGCTTAGCGGGGCACGCCTACGAGCAGTACTTC.

The chain links TRBV29-1 to TRBJ2-5; 8 bases align to TRBD1. Trimming cost V 5 bases and J 4 bases; bases outside gene matches: 6. The germline V gene has CDR1 SQVTM and CDR2 ANQGSEA. This CDR3 has 13 amino acids. The CDR3 region has the DNA TGCAGCGTTACCCGGACAGGGAGAGAGACCCAGTACTTC. Its translation: CSVTRTGRETQYF.

The chain recombines TRBV29-1 with TRBJ2-5; unclear D gene. Trimming took off 3 bases at V and 0 bases at J, with 8 bases between the two ends. CDR3 length: 13 residues. Germline CDR1 SQVTM, CDR2 ANQGSEA. CDR3 loop: CSVESADQETQYF. In DNA, the CDR3 is TGCAGCGTTGAGTCCGCGGACCAAGAGACCCAGTACTTC.

Only one count was recorded for this clonotype. V and J are TRBV7-1 and TRBJ2-3; 14 positions match TRBD2. TRBV7-1 is designated an ORF whose function remains uncertain. CDR3 length: 18 amino acids. V was pared by 2 bases and J by 2 bases, with 6 bases of the junction left unmatched. The CDR3 here is CASSSLGTSGSFTDTQYF. The CDR3 DNA is TGTGCCAGCAGCTCATTAGGGACTAGCGGGAGTTTCACAGATACGCAGTATTTT.

The chain is built from TRBV4-1 and TRBJ2-1; the D is unclear. V lost 5 bases and J 8 bases, leaving 10 bases between the germline ends. The length of the CDR3 is 12 residues. CDR1 and CDR2 (germline): MGHRA, YSYEKL. CDR3 amino acids: CASSFPRDEQFF. In nucleotides, the CDR3 is TGCGCCAGCAGCTTCCCTAGGGATGAGCAGTTCTTC.

This clonotype was recorded once. The rearrangement joins TRBV11-1 to TRBJ2-7; 8 bases line up with TRBD1. The junction had 9 bases not matched to a gene; V was cut back by 3 bases and J by 2 bases. The CDR3 consists of 16 residues. The germline CDR1 and CDR2 sequences are SGHAT and FQDESV (reference sequence). CDR3 amino acids: CASSFSDGTGPYEQYF. DNA of the CDR3: TGTGCCAGCAGCTTTAGCGATGGGACAGGACCCTACGAGCAGTACTTC. The full variable domain, its missing parts supplied by reference TRBV11-1 and TRBJ2-7, is EAEVAQSPRYKITEKSQAVAFWCDPISGHATLYWYRQILGQGPELLVQFQDESVVDDSQLPKDRFSAERLKGVDSTLKIQPAELGDSAMYLCASSFSDGTGPYEQYFGPGTRLTVT.

The chain has TRBV7-2 and TRBJ2-7, with 8 bases aligning to TRBD1. The CDR3 is made up of 14 amino acids. Germline values: CDR1 SGHTA, CDR2 FQGNSA. Trimming cost V 5 bases and J 4 bases; bases outside gene matches: 7. In DNA, the CDR3 is TGTGCCAGCAGCGCCCCGGGACAGGTTTACGAGCAGTACTTC. It translates to CASSAPGQVYEQYF.